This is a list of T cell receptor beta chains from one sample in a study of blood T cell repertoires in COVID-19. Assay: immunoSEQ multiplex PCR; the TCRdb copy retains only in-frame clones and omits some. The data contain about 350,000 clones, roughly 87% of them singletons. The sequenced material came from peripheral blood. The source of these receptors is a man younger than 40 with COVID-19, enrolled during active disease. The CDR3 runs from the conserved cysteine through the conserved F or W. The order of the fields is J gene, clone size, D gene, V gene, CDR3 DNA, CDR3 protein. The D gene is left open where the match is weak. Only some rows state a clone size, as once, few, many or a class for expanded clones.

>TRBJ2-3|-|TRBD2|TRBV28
TGTGCCAGTTTTGGCGGGCCTAGCGGGTTTCCTAGCACAGATACGCAGTATTTT
CASFGGPSGFPSTDTQYF
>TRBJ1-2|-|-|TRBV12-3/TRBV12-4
TGTGCCAGCAGAGAGACAGGTCCCTATGGCTACACCTTC
CASRETGPYGYTF
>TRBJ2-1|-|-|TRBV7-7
TGTGCCAGCAGCTTAACGGACTTGAGCTCCTACAATGAGCAGTTCTTC
CASSLTDLSSYNEQFF
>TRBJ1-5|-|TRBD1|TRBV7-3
TGTGCCAGCAGCTTGGACAGGGTACAGCCCCAGCATTTT
CASSLDRVQPQHF
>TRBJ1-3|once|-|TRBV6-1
TGTGCCAGCAGTGAAGCAAGGGGGAACACCATATATTTT
CASSEARGNTIYF
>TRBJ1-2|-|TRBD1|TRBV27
TGTGCCAGCTGGGGACAGGGGAACTATGGCTACACCTTC
CASWGQGNYGYTF
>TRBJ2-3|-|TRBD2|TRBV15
TGTGCCACCAGCAGAGGCCCGGGACTAAGAGGGAGCGCAGATACGCAGTATTTT
CATSRGPGLRGSADTQYF
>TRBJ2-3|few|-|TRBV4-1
TGCGCCAGCAGCCAAGAAGAGCGGGGCACAGATACGCAGTATTTT
CASSQEERGTDTQYF
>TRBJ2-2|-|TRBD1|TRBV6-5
TGTGCCAGCAGTCCGGGACAGGGACCCACCGGGGAGCTGTTTTTT
CASSPGQGPTGELFF
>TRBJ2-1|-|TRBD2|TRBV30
TGTGCCTGGAGTGGCTCTAGCGGGAGGACCAGCTCCTACAATGAGCAGTTCTTC
CAWSGSSGRTSSYNEQFF
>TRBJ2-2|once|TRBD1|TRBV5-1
TGCGCCAGCAGCTCGTACGGGACAGGGGACACCGGGGAGCTGTTTTTT
CASSSYGTGDTGELFF
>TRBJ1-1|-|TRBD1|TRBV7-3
TGTGCCAGCAGGGCGGGACAGGTGATGAACACTGAAGCTTTCTTT
CASRAGQVMNTEAFF
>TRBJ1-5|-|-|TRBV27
TGTGCCAGCAGTTTGCGGAATCAGCCCCAGCATTTT
CASSLRNQPQHF
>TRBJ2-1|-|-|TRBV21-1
TGTGCCAGCAGCAACCCGATACTAAATCAGGCGGGGATATACAATGAGCAGTTCTTC
CASSNPILNQAGIYNEQFF
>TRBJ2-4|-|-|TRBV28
TGTGCCAGCAGCTCGCAGGGGAGAAACATTCAGTACTTC
CASSSQGRNIQYF
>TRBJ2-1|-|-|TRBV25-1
TGTGCCAGCAGTGAAATTGGGACACCAGACAATGAGCAGTTCTTC
CASSEIGTPDNEQFF
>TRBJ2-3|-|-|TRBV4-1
TGCGCCAGCAGCCAAGAGGTCCGCGGCACAGATACGCAGTATTTT
CASSQEVRGTDTQYF
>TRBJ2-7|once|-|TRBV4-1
TGCGCCAGCAGCCAAATCGACAGACCCTACGAGCAGTACTTC
CASSQIDRPYEQYF
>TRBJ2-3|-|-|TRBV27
TGTGCCAGCAGTTTATGGGGTAGCGGCCCTAGCACAGATACGCAGTATTTT
CASSLWGSGPSTDTQYF
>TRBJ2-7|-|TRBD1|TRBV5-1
TGCGCCAGCAGGCAAGTTCCGGGACAGATAACCTACGAGCAGTACTTC
CASRQVPGQITYEQYF
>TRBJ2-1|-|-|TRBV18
TGTGCCAGCTCACCACTCGCCGAGAATGAGCAGTTCTTC
CASSPLAENEQFF
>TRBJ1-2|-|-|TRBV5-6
TGTGCCAGCAGCTTGGGGCATAACTATGGCTACACCTTC
CASSLGHNYGYTF
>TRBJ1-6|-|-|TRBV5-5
TGTGCCAGCAGCTTGGTCCCTGGGCGGGATTCACCCCTCCACTTT
CASSLVPGRDSPLHF
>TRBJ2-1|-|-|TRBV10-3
TGTGCCATCAGTGAGGTGACAGTCAATGAGCAGTTCTTC
CAISEVTVNEQFF
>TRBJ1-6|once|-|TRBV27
TGTGCCAGCAGTTTATCTGTAGGGGGTTGGAGTTCCTATAATTCACCCCTCCACTTT
CASSLSVGGWSSYNSPLHF
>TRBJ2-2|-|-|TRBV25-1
TGTGCCAGCAGCACAACCTCGGACGCGACGGGGTCCGGGGAGCTGTTTTTT
CASSTTSDATGSGELFF
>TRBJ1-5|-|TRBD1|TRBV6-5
TGTGCCAGCAGTTACTCAACAGGGGGAAATCAGCCCCAGCATTTT
CASSYSTGGNQPQHF
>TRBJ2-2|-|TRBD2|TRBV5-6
TGTGCCAGCAGCCCCGGGAGGAGGTCAGGCACCGGGGAGCTGTTTTTT
CASSPGRRSGTGELFF
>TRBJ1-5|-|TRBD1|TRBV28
TGTGCCAGCAGTTCCGAGAAGACAGGGTTTGGGCAGCCCCAGCATTTT
CASSSEKTGFGQPQHF
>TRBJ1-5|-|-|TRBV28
TGTGCCAGCAGTCTCCTTTACAGGGTCTCTAATCAGCCCCAGCATTTT
CASSLLYRVSNQPQHF
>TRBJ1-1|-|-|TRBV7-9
TGTGCCAGCAGCTTACAGGGGAAATCCAGAACTTTCTTT
CASSLQGKSRTFF
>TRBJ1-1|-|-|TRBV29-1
TGCAGCGCGGAGGGGACTGAAGCTTTCTTT
CSAEGTEAFF
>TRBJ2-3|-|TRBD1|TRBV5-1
TGCGCCAGTTCCACAGGGGGGACTAGCACAGATACGCAGTATTTT
CASSTGGTSTDTQYF
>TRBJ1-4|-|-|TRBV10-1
TGCGCCAGCCGAGCCAGGGTTGCAACTAATGAAAAACTGTTTTTT
CASRARVATNEKLFF
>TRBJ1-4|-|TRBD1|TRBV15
TGTGCCACCAGCAGGGAACACAGGGGCGCTAATGAAAAACTGTTTTTT
CATSREHRGANEKLFF
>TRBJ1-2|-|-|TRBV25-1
TGTGCCAGCAAAGTGGGGTCGGGAGGCTACACCTTC
CASKVGSGGYTF
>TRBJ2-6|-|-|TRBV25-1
TGTGCCAGTGGAGGGCCTGGGGCCAACGTCCTGACTTTC
CASGGPGANVLTF
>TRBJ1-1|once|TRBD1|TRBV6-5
TGTGCCAGCAGTTACTACGGGACAGGGGATGACACTGAAGCTTTCTTT
CASSYYGTGDDTEAFF
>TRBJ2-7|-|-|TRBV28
TGTGCCAGCAGTACGACATCCTACGAGCAGTACTTC
CASSTTSYEQYF
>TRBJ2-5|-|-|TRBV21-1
TGTGCCAGCAGCACTCGGGACAGTCAAGAGACCCAGTACTTC
CASSTRDSQETQYF
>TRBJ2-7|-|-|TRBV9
TGTGCCAGCAGCGTAGAAAGGGGCCTGGGGGAGCAGTACTTC
CASSVERGLGEQYF
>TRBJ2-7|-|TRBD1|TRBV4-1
TGCGCCAGCAGCCAAGATCGGGGGACAGGGGGCCACGAGCAGTACTTC
CASSQDRGTGGHEQYF
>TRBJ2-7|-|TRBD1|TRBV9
TGTGCCAGCAGCGTAGACGACAGGGTCGCCGAGCAGTACTTC
CASSVDDRVAEQYF
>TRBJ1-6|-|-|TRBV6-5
TGTGCCAGCAAGCAGGGTTATAATTCACCCCTCCACTTT
CASKQGYNSPLHF
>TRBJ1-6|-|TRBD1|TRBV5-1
TGCGCCAGCAGCTTGGGGGACAGAAGCTCCTATAATTCACCCCTCCACTTT
CASSLGDRSSYNSPLHF
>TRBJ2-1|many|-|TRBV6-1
TGTGCCAGCAGTGAAGATGTCGGAGGGTCCTACAATGAGCAGTTCTTC
CASSEDVGGSYNEQFF
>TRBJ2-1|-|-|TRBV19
TGTGCCAGTAGTCTCGGACTATTTGCTTCGATTGAGCAGTTCTTC
CASSLGLFASIEQFF
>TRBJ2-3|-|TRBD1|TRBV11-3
TGTGCCAGCAGCTCAGGGGGTTTCGCAGATACGCAGTATTTT
CASSSGGFADTQYF
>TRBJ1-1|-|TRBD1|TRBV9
TGTGCCAGCAGCCCTCGACAGGGGGGCTCGAACACTGAAGCTTTCTTT
CASSPRQGGSNTEAFF
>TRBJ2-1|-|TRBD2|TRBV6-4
TGTGCCAGCAGTGACGGGCGGGGGGGCTACAATGAGCAGTTCTTC
CASSDGRGGYNEQFF
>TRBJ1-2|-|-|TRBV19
TGTGCCAGTAGTTTTGCGGATTGGGGCTACACCTTC
CASSFADWGYTF
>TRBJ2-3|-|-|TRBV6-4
TGTGCCAGCAGCGACCAGGGGACAGATACGCAGTATTTT
CASSDQGTDTQYF
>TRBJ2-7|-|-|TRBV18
TGTGCCAGCTCACCACCGGGGACTGTATCCTACGAGCAGTACTTC
CASSPPGTVSYEQYF
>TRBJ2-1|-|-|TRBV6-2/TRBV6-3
TGTGCCAGCAGTTACTCGACTTTCGGGAAGGAGTACAATGAGCAGTTCTTC
CASSYSTFGKEYNEQFF
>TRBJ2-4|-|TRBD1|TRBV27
TGTGCCAGCAGGACCCACAGGGGGAGGGCCAAAAACATTCAGTACTTC
CASRTHRGRAKNIQYF
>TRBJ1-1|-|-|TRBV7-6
TGTGCCAGCAGCTTATGGGGGGGGAAGAACACTGAAGCTTTCTTT
CASSLWGGKNTEAFF
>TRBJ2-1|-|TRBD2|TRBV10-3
TGTGCCATCAGTTCCGGGACTAACAATGAGCAGTTCTTC
CAISSGTNNEQFF
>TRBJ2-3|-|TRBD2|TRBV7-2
TGTGCCAGCAGCTTATCCGGGACTAGCGGAACAGATACGCAGTATTTT
CASSLSGTSGTDTQYF